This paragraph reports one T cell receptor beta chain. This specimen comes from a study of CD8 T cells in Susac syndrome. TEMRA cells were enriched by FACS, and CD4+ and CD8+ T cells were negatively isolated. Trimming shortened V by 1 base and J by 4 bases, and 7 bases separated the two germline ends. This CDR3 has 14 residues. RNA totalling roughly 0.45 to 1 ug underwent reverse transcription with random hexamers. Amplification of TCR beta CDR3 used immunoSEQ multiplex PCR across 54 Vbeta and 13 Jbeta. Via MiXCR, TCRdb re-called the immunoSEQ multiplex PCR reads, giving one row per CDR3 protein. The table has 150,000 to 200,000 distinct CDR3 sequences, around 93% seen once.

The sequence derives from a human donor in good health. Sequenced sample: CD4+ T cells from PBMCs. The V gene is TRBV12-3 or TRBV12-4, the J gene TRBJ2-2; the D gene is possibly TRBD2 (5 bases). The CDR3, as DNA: TGTGCCAGCAGTTTAGATGAGGGCACCGGGGAGCTGTTTTTT. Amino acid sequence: CASSLDEGTGELFF.